Ten or more counts support the clone carrying this T cell receptor beta chain. These data originate in a study of tumor and adjacent non-tumor tissue in lung cancer. This sample's RNA came from whole unsorted tissue. TCRbeta libraries were built with three rounds of nested PCR, modified from ARM-PCR. TCRdb analysed the multiplex PCR reads with MiXCR anew, one entry per CDR3 protein. The sample has around 140,000 distinct CDR3 sequences, around 61% seen once. The sequenced material came from lung tumor tissue. The TCR comes from a man in his 60s with small cell lung cancer.

CDR3 loop: CSVDSLNEQFF. The CDR3 DNA is TGCAGCGTTGACTCCCTGAATGAGCAGTTCTTC. The chain combines TRBV29-1 with TRBJ2-1; D not certain. CDR1 is SQVTM, CDR2 ANQGSEA, per germline. Trimming took 3 bases from V and 7 from J, leaving 7 bases between them. This CDR3 contains 11 residues.